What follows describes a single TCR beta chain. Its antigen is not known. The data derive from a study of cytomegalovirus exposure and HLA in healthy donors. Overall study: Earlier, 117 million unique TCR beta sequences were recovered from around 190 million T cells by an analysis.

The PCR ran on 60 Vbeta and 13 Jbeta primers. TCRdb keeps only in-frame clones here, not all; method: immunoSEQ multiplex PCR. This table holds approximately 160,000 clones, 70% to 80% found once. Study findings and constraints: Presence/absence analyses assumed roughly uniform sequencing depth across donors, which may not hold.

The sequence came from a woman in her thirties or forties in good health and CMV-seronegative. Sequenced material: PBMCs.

The CDR3 nucleotides are TGTGCCAGCAGTGAAGGGAGAGGGACATGGGGGACAGATACGCAGTATTTT. It translates to CASSEGRGTWGTDTQYF. The J gene is TRBJ2-3, the V gene TRBV2, with TRBD1 as a possible D gene (6 bases). With 1 base removed from V and 3 bases from J, the gap between germline ends came to 17 bases. The CDR3 covers 17 residues. Per the germline V gene, CDR1 is SNHLY and CDR2 is FYNNEI.